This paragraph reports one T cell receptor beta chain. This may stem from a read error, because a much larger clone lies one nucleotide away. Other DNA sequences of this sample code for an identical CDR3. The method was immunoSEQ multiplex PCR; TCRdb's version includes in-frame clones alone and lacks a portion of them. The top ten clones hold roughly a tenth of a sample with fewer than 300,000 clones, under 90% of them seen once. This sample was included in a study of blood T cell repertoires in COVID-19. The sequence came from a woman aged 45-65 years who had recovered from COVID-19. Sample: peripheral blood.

The CDR3 region is CASARGNEKLFF. The CDR3 nucleotides read TGTGCCAGCGCAAGAGGGAATGAAAAACTGTTTTTT. This chain joins TRBV28 and TRBJ1-4; no clear D gene. The V gene lost 8 bases and the J gene lost 5 bases, with 9 bases spanning the gap. Germline loops: CDR1 MDHEN, CDR2 SYDVKM. The CDR3 spans 12 residues.